These 16 T cell receptor beta chains share one sample of origin, sequenced in a study of CD8 T cells in ankylosing spondylitis. Whole-study results and caveats: What seemed typical of ankylosing spondylitis blood was a TCR beta motif built from roughly eight highly homologous variants.

Using its own MiXCR run on the 5' RACE reads, TCRdb lists one record per CDR3 protein. Of around 490,000 distinct CDR3 sequences listed, about 5% were seen once; the top ten hold roughly 3.5%. No antigens are known for them. The sequenced sample consisted of blood, either unsorted or a sorted T cell fraction (not recorded which). All receptors derive from a male donor with ankylosing spondylitis.

At least ten counts were recorded for this clonotype. The chain is built from TRBV7-9 and TRBJ2-5; D could derive from TRBD1 or TRBD2 (5 bases each). The CDR3 is made up of 15 amino acids. Germline V lookup: CDR1 SEHNR, CDR2 FQNEAQ (reference sequence). The V and J ends lost 4 bases and 3 bases respectively, with 15 bases between them. The CDR3 region is CASSSYRDPKETQYF. Written as DNA, the CDR3 is TGTGCCAGCAGCTCGTACCGGGACCCCAAAGAGACCCAGTACTTC.

This clonotype showed up many times. Written as DNA, the CDR3 is TGTGCCACCAGCCCTGGACAGTACACCTACAATGAGCAGTTCTTC. It translates to CATSPGQYTYNEQFF. J is TRBJ2-1 and V is TRBV15, with D possibly being TRBD1 (6 bases). Germline CDR1 reads LNHNV; CDR2 reads YYDKDF (reference sequence). The CDR3 is 15 residues long. With 5 bases removed from V and 2 bases from J, the gap between germline ends came to 13 bases.

This clonotype was recorded at least ten times. This chain connects TRBV15 to TRBJ2-3; 10 bases align to TRBD2. Germline values: CDR1 LNHNV, CDR2 YYDKDF (reference sequence). V dropped 3 bases and J dropped 5; count of bases not matched to a gene: 5. This CDR3 has 15 residues. The CDR3 loop is CATSRTSGSGDTQYF. In nucleotides, the CDR3 is TGTGCCACCAGCAGGACTAGCGGGTCCGGAGATACGCAGTATTTT.

Ten or more counts support this clonotype. The chain recombines TRBV12-3 or TRBV12-4 with TRBJ2-3; no clear D gene. This CDR3 spans 14 amino acids. V lost 2 bases, J lost 3 bases, and 9 bases lay in between. DNA for the CDR3: TGTGCCAGCAGTTTATTGGTGTTTACAGATACGCAGTATTTT. This sequence encodes CASSLLVFTDTQYF.

This clonotype was counted many times. This chain uses TRBV9 with TRBJ2-5; the D is unclear. CDR1 SGDLS and CDR2 YYNGEE come from the germline V gene. Trimming pared 0 bases from V and 3 bases from J, leaving 15 bases between. The CDR3 length is 16 residues. CDR3 loop: CASSVGGAALKETQYF. DNA for the CDR3: TGTGCCAGCAGCGTAGGCGGTGCCGCCCTCAAAGAGACCCAGTACTTC. The variable domain in full, with the rest retrieved from reference TRBV9 and TRBJ2-5, is DSGVTQTPKHLITATGQRVTLRCSPRSGDLSVYWYQQSLDQGLQFLIQYYNGEERAKGNILERFSAQQFPDLHSELNLSSLELGDSALYFCASSVGGAALKETQYFGPGTRLLVL.

The chain uses TRBV6-5 and TRBJ2-5; possible D gene TRBD2, 5 bases. The CDR3 contains 17 residues. V was shortened by 4 bases and J by 1 base, with 19 bases between the two germline ends. CDR1 and CDR2 (germline): MNHEY, SVGAGI. The chain's CDR3 is CASSSPEVGLSQETQYF. The CDR3 bases are TGTGCCAGCAGTTCCCCGGAGGTTGGGCTCTCCCAAGAGACCCAGTACTTC.

V gene TRBV5-1 combines with J gene TRBJ2-5; D not certain. Trimming took 5 bases from V and 4 from J, leaving 6 bases between them. The CDR3 totals 11 residues. Germline loops: CDR1 SGHRS, CDR2 YFSETQ. This CDR3 reads CASRIVETQYF. CDR3 nucleotide sequence: TGCGCCAGCAGAATAGTAGAGACCCAGTACTTC.

This clonotype has more than one count but fewer than ten. This chain connects TRBV4-3 to TRBJ2-1; D is uncertain. The V gene lost 0 bases and the J gene lost 5 bases, with 8 bases spanning the gap. CDR1 LGHNA and CDR2 YSLEER come from the germline V gene. The length of the CDR3 is 14 residues. As DNA, the CDR3 is TGCGCCAGCAGCCAAGATTACCGGGACAATGAGCAGTTCTTC. As protein: CASSQDYRDNEQFF.

The chain combines TRBV20-1 with TRBJ2-7; D ambiguous. The V end was cut by 3 bases, the J end by 0 bases, with 12 bases between. CDR1 DFQATT and CDR2 SNEGSKA come from the germline V gene (reference sequence). The CDR3 sequence is 14 residues long. The CDR3 is CSARRQAGSYEQYF. The CDR3, as DNA: TGCAGTGCTAGGCGGCAGGCTGGCTCCTACGAGCAGTACTTC.

In this sample, this clonotype turned up many times. V is TRBV12-3 or TRBV12-4 and J is TRBJ1-4; TRBD1 might be the D (6 bases). Trimming removed 3 bases at V and 1 base at J, with 9 bases between. The CDR3 has 15 residues. The CDR3 sequence: CASSLFRGTNEKLFF. The CDR3, as DNA: TGTGCCAGCAGTTTGTTCAGGGGAACTAATGAAAAACTGTTTTTT.

This clonotype has more than one count but fewer than ten. The rearrangement joins TRBV20-1 to TRBJ2-1; 7 bases match TRBD2. The J segment lost 7 bases and the V segment lost 2 bases, leaving 5 bases of the junction unmatched. CDR1 DFQATT and CDR2 SNEGSKA come from the germline V gene (reference sequence). The CDR3 sequence is 13 residues long. The CDR3 bases are TGCAGTGCTAGACCCCGCGGGGGAAATGAGCAGTTCTTC. It encodes CSARPRGGNEQFF.

V and J are TRBV18 and TRBJ1-4; D is undetermined. The CDR3 totals 15 residues. Germline V CDR1 and CDR2: KGHSH, LQKENI. The ends were cut back, 3 bases at V and 8 bases at J, with 16 bases in the middle. CDR3 in amino acids: CASSPIHSQGEKLFF. The CDR3 DNA reads TGTGCCAGCTCACCTATTCACTCGCAAGGGGAAAAACTGTTTTTT.

This clonotype was observed a handful of times. V is TRBV18 and J is TRBJ2-7, with a possible D match to TRBD2 (6 bases). Trimming left V 1 base short and J 3 bases short, with 13 bases between. Germline values: CDR1 KGHSH, CDR2 LQKENI. This CDR3 is built from 15 residues. Here the CDR3 reads CASSPLGDGGYEQYF. Here the CDR3 DNA reads TGTGCCAGCTCACCACTCGGGGACGGGGGCTACGAGCAGTACTTC.

This clonotype showed up many times. One junction end disagrees with the germline gene, perhaps due to a read error. The J gene is TRBJ2-1, the V gene TRBV7-7, with D possibly TRBD1 on 5 matching bases. CDR3 length equals 14 residues. CDR1 and CDR2 from the germline V gene are SSHAT and FNYEAQ (reference sequence). CDR3 in DNA: TGTGCTAGCAGCTTTCTTCAGGGTTCGGATGAGCAGTTCTTC. Protein product: CASSFLQGSDEQFF.

This clonotype was counted ten times or more. V gene TRBV9 combines with J gene TRBJ2-3; D is possibly TRBD2 (6 bases). Deletions cut 0 bases from V and 2 bases from J, with 10 bases between. The CDR3 consists of 15 residues. CDR1 SGDLS and CDR2 YYNGEE come from the germline V gene. For the CDR3, the DNA is TGTGCCAGCAGCGTAGCACGGGAGCTCACAGATACGCAGTATTTT. It encodes CASSVARELTDTQYF. The entire variable domain, with the rest obtained from reference TRBV9 and TRBJ2-3, is as follows: DSGVTQTPKHLITATGQRVTLRCSPRSGDLSVYWYQQSLDQGLQFLIQYYNGEERAKGNILERFSAQQFPDLHSELNLSSLELGDSALYFCASSVARELTDTQYFGPGTRLTVL.

This clonotype was picked up many times. The V call is TRBV10-3, the J call TRBJ2-1, with D possibly TRBD2 on 5 matching bases. With 6 bases removed from V and 7 bases from J, the gap between germline ends came to 10 bases. The CDR3 length is 12 residues. The germline V gene encodes CDR1 ENHRY and CDR2 SYGVKD. DNA for the CDR3: TGTGCCATCAGCCCAAGGGAGAATGAGCAGTTCTTC. Translation: CAISPRENEQFF.